One and the same sample provided the 24 T cell receptor beta chains below, sequenced in a study of T-cell memory formation after mild COVID-19. Each CDR3 protein is one row after TCRdb ran MiXCR on the 5' RACE reads. Of about 190,000 distinct CDR3 sequences in the sample, approximately 16% were seen once. Material for sequencing was PBMCs or a T cell subset sorted from them (not recorded which). These receptors came from an adult woman who had mild COVID-19 (a few samples of this study predate the infection). Cell type and time point are not known.

In this sample, this clonotype turned up a few times. The chain recombines TRBV10-3 with TRBJ2-7, with D perhaps matching TRBD1 or TRBD2 (6 bases each). The germline V gene has CDR1 ENHRY and CDR2 SYGVKD. The length of the CDR3 is 13 residues. The CDR3 loop is CATRGQGPYEQYF. CDR3 nucleotides: TGTGCAACCCGGGGGCAGGGACCCTACGAGCAGTACTTC.

The genes are TRBV20-1 and TRBJ1-1, with D unresolved. The length of the CDR3 is 13 residues. Germline V gene data show CDR1 as DFQATT and CDR2 as SNEGSKA (reference sequence). Trimming stripped 5 bases from V and 6 bases from J, with 16 bases between. CDR3 loop: CSAGLTPAAEAFF. The DNA for the CDR3 is TGCAGTGCTGGATTGACCCCAGCGGCTGAAGCTTTCTTT.

Ten or more counts support this clonotype. The CDR3 protein is CASSLGYNEQFF. CDR3 sequence (DNA): TGTGCCAGCAGCTTGGGCTACAATGAGCAGTTCTTC. V gene TRBV7-2 combines with J gene TRBJ2-1; D unclear. Germline V gene data show CDR1 as SGHTA and CDR2 as FQGNSA. Trimming pared 3 bases from V and 3 bases from J, leaving 3 bases between. CDR3 size: 12 residues.

In its sample, this clonotype was seen many times. This chain connects TRBV20-1 to TRBJ2-7; tentatively, D is TRBD2 (6 bases). Trimming removed 4 bases at V and 3 bases at J, with 19 bases between. There are 15 residues in the CDR3. Germline loops: CDR1 DFQATT, CDR2 SNEGSKA (reference sequence). CDR3 protein: CSATPRRPEGYEQYF. DNA for the CDR3: TGCAGTGCTACCCCTAGACGACCGGAGGGCTACGAGCAGTACTTC.

This clonotype turned up a few times. The J gene is TRBJ2-7, the V gene TRBV7-9; the D gene is possibly TRBD2 (6 bases). The CDR3 covers 16 residues. V was cut by 5 bases and J by 2 bases, with 19 bases left in between. CDR1 SEHNR and CDR2 FQNEAQ come from the germline V gene (reference sequence). CDR3 in DNA: TGTGCCAGCAGCGAAGGTCGGAGAACGGGGGCCTACGAGCAGTACTTC. Residues: CASSEGRRTGAYEQYF.

This clonotype was detected a few times. The chain has TRBV3-1 and TRBJ1-1; possible D gene TRBD1, 5 bases. This CDR3 is 14 amino acids long. The germline V gene encodes CDR1 LGHDT and CDR2 YNNKEL (reference sequence). The V end lost 1 base, the J end lost 1 base, and 7 bases lay between the germline ends. The CDR3 nucleotides read TGTGCCAGCAGCCAAGTTAGGGGGAACACTGAAGCTTTCTTT. Protein: CASSQVRGNTEAFF.

The chain uses TRBV12-3 or TRBV12-4 and TRBJ2-2; TRBD1 might be the D (6 bases). The CDR3 consists of 16 residues. V lost 4 bases and J 6 bases, leaving 18 bases between the germline ends. The CDR3 is CASSSVPQGRSGELFF. The DNA for the CDR3 is TGTGCCAGCAGTTCCGTCCCACAGGGACGGTCCGGGGAGCTGTTTTTT.

In this sample, this clonotype turned up a few times. The chain couples TRBV4-2 to TRBJ2-7; 8 positions agree with TRBD1. This CDR3 region has 15 residues. CDR1 LGHNA and CDR2 YNFKEQ come from the germline V gene. V trimming: 2 bases; J trimming: 1 base; junction bases outside the gene matches: 4. CDR3 DNA sequence: TGTGCCAGCAGCCAATCAGGGGGCGCATCCTACGAGCAGTACTTC. Residues: CASSQSGGASYEQYF.

There are a few counts of this clonotype. This CDR3 is CASSPWTDGNQPQHF. DNA for the CDR3: TGCGCCAGCAGCCCGTGGACGGATGGCAATCAGCCCCAGCATTTT. The chain links TRBV4-3 to TRBJ1-5; D gene unclear. CDR1 and CDR2 from the germline V gene are LGHNA and YSLEER. The CDR3 extends over 15 amino acids. Trimming cost V 4 bases and J 2 bases, with 12 bases left between them.

The sample holds a few counts of this clonotype. This chain joins TRBV30 and TRBJ1-1, with 11 positions matching TRBD1. Germline V CDR1 and CDR2: GTSNPN, SVGIG (reference sequence). J lost 10 bases, V lost 2 bases, and 9 bases had no gene match. The CDR3 covers 14 residues. CDR3 coding DNA: TGTGCCTGGAGTCCACCGACCGGGACAGGGGGAGCTTTCTTT. The encoded protein is CAWSPPTGTGGAFF. The entire variable domain, with the rest obtained from reference TRBV30 and TRBJ1-1, is as follows: SQTIHQWPATLVQPVGSPLSLECTVEGTSNPNLYWYRQAAGRGLQLLFYSVGIGQISSEVPQNLSASRPQDRQFILSSKKLLLSDSGFYLCAWSPPTGTGGAFFGQGTRLTVV.

This clonotype was detected only a few times. The V and J genes are TRBV18 and TRBJ2-3; weak D call: TRBD1 (7 bases). With 3 bases removed from V and 2 bases from J, the gap between germline ends came to 12 bases. The CDR3 covers 15 residues. Germline values: CDR1 KGHSH, CDR2 LQKENI. CDR3 loop: CASSPIRGDTDTQYF. Written as DNA, the CDR3 is TGTGCCAGCTCACCTATCAGGGGGGACACAGATACGCAGTATTTT.

This clonotype occurred a few times. V gene TRBV5-1 combines with J gene TRBJ2-5; 7 nucleotides line up with TRBD1. CDR3 size: 13 residues. CDR1 is SGHRS, CDR2 YFSETQ, per germline. V lost 1 base and J lost 3; bases outside the gene matches: 0. DNA for the CDR3: TGCGCCAGCAGCTTGCAGGGGGAAGAGACCCAGTACTTC. This encodes CASSLQGEETQYF.

The sample holds a few counts of this clonotype. The chain combines TRBV5-1 with TRBJ2-5, with D possibly being TRBD2 (6 bases). Germline-derived CDR1 and CDR2 are SGHRS and YFSETQ. Trimming stripped 0 bases from V and 3 bases from J, with 12 bases between. There are 15 residues in the CDR3. CDR3 region: CASSLDFTGEETQYF. In nucleotides, the CDR3 is TGCGCCAGCAGCTTGGACTTTACGGGAGAAGAGACCCAGTACTTC.

CDR3 sequence: CASSLVGQAYEQYF. CDR3 DNA sequence: TGCGCCAGCAGCCTGGTGGGACAGGCCTACGAGCAGTACTTC. The chain uses TRBV5-1 and TRBJ2-7; 8 bases map to TRBD1. The ends lost 4 bases at V and 2 bases at J; junction bases unmatched: 5. CDR3 length equals 14 residues. Germline V CDR1 and CDR2: SGHRS, YFSETQ.

This clonotype has a handful of counts. Written as DNA, the CDR3 is TGCAGTGCTGATCCACAGGGCACTAACTATGGCTACACCTTC. Protein sequence: CSADPQGTNYGYTF. The chain uses TRBV20-1 and TRBJ1-2; D is perhaps TRBD1 (6 bases). From germline, CDR1 is DFQATT and CDR2 SNEGSKA (reference sequence). V was trimmed by 5 bases and J by 0 bases, leaving 13 bases between them. The CDR3 is 14 residues long.

This clonotype was counted a few times. The chain couples TRBV9 to TRBJ2-2, with 10 bases matching TRBD2. V trimming: 0 bases; J trimming: 1 base; junction bases outside the gene matches: 0. This CDR3 region has 16 residues. Germline-derived CDR1 and CDR2 are SGDLS and YYNGEE. The CDR3 DNA follows: TGTGCCAGCAGCGTAGGACTAGCGGGGAACACCGGGGAGCTGTTTTTT. This sequence encodes CASSVGLAGNTGELFF.

The sample holds a few counts of this clonotype. The chain combines TRBV27 with TRBJ2-1; D is possibly TRBD2 (7 bases). CDR1 MNHEY and CDR2 SMNVEV come from the germline V gene (reference sequence). This CDR3 comprises 16 residues. The V end was cut by 5 bases, the J end by 0 bases, with 14 bases between. The CDR3: CASSKGGGSSYNEQFF. In DNA form, the CDR3 reads TGTGCCAGCAGTAAAGGGGGGGGGAGCTCCTACAATGAGCAGTTCTTC.

The chain carries TRBV6-5 and TRBJ1-3; the match to TRBD1 covers 10 bases. CDR3 size: 16 residues. The germline CDR1 and CDR2 sequences are MNHEY and SVGAGI. V shed 5 bases, J shed 4 bases, and the junction held 8 bases outside the gene matches. This CDR3 is CASSPDRGLRGNTIYF. CDR3 bases: TGTGCCAGCAGTCCAGACAGGGGGCTGAGGGGAAACACCATATATTTT.

The V gene is TRBV20-1, the J gene TRBJ1-5; a possible D gene is TRBD1 (5 bases). The V and J ends lost 0 bases and 4 bases respectively, with 13 bases between them. The CDR3 loop spans 15 amino acids. Germline-derived CDR1 and CDR2 are DFQATT and SNEGSKA (reference sequence). This CDR3 is CSARDRWDANQPQHF. CDR3 sequence (DNA): TGCAGTGCTAGAGATAGGTGGGACGCTAATCAGCCCCAGCATTTT.

The V call is TRBV5-4, the J call TRBJ2-3, with 10 bases aligning to TRBD2. The CDR3 runs to 15 residues. Germline-derived CDR1 and CDR2 are SGHNT and YYREEE (reference sequence). The V and J ends lost 2 bases and 5 bases, in that order; junction bases with no gene match: 5. CDR3 sequence reads: CASSFQRGGQDTQYF. The CDR3 region has the DNA TGTGCCAGCAGCTTCCAGCGGGGGGGCCAAGATACGCAGTATTTT.

The chain has TRBV12-3 or TRBV12-4 and TRBJ2-4; 7 bases fit TRBD1. The V and J ends lost 6 bases and 6 bases, in that order; junction bases with no gene match: 11. The CDR3 sequence is 15 residues long. The CDR3: CASSPDRDRGNIQYF. CDR3 nucleotides: TGTGCCAGCAGCCCAGACAGGGATCGGGGAAACATTCAGTACTTC.

This clonotype occurred many times. The chain links TRBV5-1 to TRBJ2-7; 8 bases map to TRBD2. Germline V gene sequence: CDR1 SGHRS, CDR2 YFSETQ. V lost 3 bases to trimming and J lost 6 bases; unmatched junction nucleotides: 14. The CDR3 has 16 amino acids. The CDR3 here is CASSSLQSGSTSEQYF. CDR3 nucleotides: TGCGCCAGCAGCTCTCTTCAAAGCGGGAGCACTAGCGAGCAGTACTTC.

The gene calls are TRBV12-3 or TRBV12-4 and TRBJ2-1; possibly TRBD2 for D (5 bases). V gave up 2 bases and J gave up 6 bases, with 17 bases separating them. The CDR3 loop spans 16 amino acids. In nucleotides, the CDR3 is TGTGCCAGCAGTTTACAAATAAGGACCAGCGGCAATGAGCAGTTCTTC. Translated, it gives CASSLQIRTSGNEQFF.

This clonotype came up a few times. V usage is TRBV12-3 or TRBV12-4 and J usage is TRBJ2-1; 9 bases are shared with TRBD2. The CDR3 extends over 16 amino acids. Trimming at V came to 3 bases and at J to 6 bases, leaving 9 bases not matched to a gene. As DNA, the CDR3 is TGTGCCAGCAGTTTTCCGAGGCTAGCGGGACCCAATGAGCAGTTCTTC. Encoded protein: CASSFPRLAGPNEQFF.